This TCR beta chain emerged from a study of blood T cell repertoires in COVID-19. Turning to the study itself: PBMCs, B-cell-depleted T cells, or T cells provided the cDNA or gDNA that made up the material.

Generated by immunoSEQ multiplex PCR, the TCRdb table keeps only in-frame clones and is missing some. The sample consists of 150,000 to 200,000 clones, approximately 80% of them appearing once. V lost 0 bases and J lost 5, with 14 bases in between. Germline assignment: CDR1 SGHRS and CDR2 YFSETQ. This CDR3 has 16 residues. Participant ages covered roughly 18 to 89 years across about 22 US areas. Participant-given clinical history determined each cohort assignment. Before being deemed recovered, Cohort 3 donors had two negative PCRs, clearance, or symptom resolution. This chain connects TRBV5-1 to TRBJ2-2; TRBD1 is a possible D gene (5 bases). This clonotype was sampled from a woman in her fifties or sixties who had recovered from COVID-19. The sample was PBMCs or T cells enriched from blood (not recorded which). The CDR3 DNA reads TGCGCCAGCAGCTTGGCCCTTAGTCCAGGGACCGGGGAGCTGTTTTTT. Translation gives CASSLALSPGTGELFF.